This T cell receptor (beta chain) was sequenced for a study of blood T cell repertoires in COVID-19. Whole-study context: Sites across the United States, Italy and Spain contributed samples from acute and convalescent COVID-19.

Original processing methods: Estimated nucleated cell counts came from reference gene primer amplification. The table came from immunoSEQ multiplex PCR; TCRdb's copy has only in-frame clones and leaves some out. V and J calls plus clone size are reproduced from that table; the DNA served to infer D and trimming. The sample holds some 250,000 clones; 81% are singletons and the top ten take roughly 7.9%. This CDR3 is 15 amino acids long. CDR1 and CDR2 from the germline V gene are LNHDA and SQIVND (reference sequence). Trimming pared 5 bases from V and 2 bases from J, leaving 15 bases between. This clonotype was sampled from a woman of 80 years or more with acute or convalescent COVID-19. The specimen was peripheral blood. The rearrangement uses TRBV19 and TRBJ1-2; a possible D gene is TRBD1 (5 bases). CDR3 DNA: TGTGCCAGTAGTTCCCCAGGGCGGCAGAACTATGGCTACACCTTC. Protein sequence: CASSSPGRQNYGYTF.